The 21 T cell receptor beta chains in this list originate from one sample, sequenced in a study of T cells in Graves' hyperthyroidism and ophthalmopathy. RNA transcripts were the template for amplifying TCR beta CDR3 regions. The HTBI primer set served for first-round RT-PCR of the TCR CDR3. TCRdb reprocessed the multiplex PCR reads with MiXCR, giving one entry per CDR3 protein. The profile shows some 300,000 distinct CDR3 sequences, approximately 14% of them singletons. The specimen sequenced was blood. Receptor source: a woman aged 40 to 55 with Graves' hyperthyroidism.

This clonotype has at least ten counts. V and J are TRBV11-2 and TRBJ1-2; the D gene is possibly TRBD1 (6 bases). In germline, CDR1 is SGHAT, CDR2 FQNNGV. V shed 4 bases and J shed 4 bases, with 19 bases lying between them. CDR3 size: 16 residues. CDR3 residues: CASSSPGQTIGYGYTF. CDR3 bases: TGTGCCAGCAGCTCCCCCGGACAGACGATCGGCTATGGCTACACCTTC.

The table lists this clonotype with a few counts. V gene TRBV10-3 combines with J gene TRBJ2-2; tentative D call: TRBD1 (6 bases). Germline assignment: CDR1 ENHRY and CDR2 SYGVKD. CDR3 length: 13 residues. The V gene lost 6 bases and the J gene lost 5 bases, with 10 bases spanning the gap. The CDR3 DNA reads TGTGCCATCAGGAGGACAGAAACCGGGGAGCTGTTTTTT. This translates into CAIRRTETGELFF.

This clonotype was detected ten times or more. J is TRBJ1-2 and V is TRBV6-1, with D unresolved. The CDR3 spans 17 residues. Germline V gene lookup returns CDR1 MNHNS and CDR2 SASEGT. V lost 7 bases to trimming and J lost 1 base, with 22 bases between them. The CDR3 loop reads CASTRIGGEDNNYGYTF. The CDR3 DNA reads as TGTGCCAGCACCAGAATTGGAGGAGAGGATAATAACTATGGCTACACCTTC.

In its sample, this clonotype was seen many times. The chain has TRBV2 and TRBJ1-1; the D gene is possibly TRBD1 (5 bases). CDR3 size: 14 residues. The germline V gene encodes CDR1 SNHLY and CDR2 FYNNEI. Trimming removed 3 bases from V and 4 bases from J, with 12 bases in between. The CDR3 DNA reads TGTGCCAGCAGTGATCAGGGTCTCGGCACTGAAGCTTTCTTT. Translating it yields CASSDQGLGTEAFF.

The sample holds many counts of this clonotype. The gene calls are TRBV5-6 and TRBJ1-1; a weak D match, TRBD1 (6 bases). Per germline, CDR1 SGHDT and CDR2 YYEEEE. This CDR3 has 14 residues. V gave up 0 bases and J gave up 3 bases, with 9 bases separating them. CDR3 DNA sequence: TGTGCCAGCAGCTTGGACAGGGCGGACACTGAAGCTTTCTTT. Translating it yields CASSLDRADTEAFF.

The DNA for the CDR3 is TGTGCCACCGTAGCCTCGGGGAATGAGCAGTTCTTC. This gives the protein CATVASGNEQFF. This sequence joins TRBV7-2 and TRBJ2-1, with D possibly being TRBD2 (5 bases). Germline V gene data show CDR1 as SGHTA and CDR2 as FQGNSA. V dropped 10 bases and J dropped 7 bases, with 14 bases sitting between them. This CDR3 region has 12 residues.

This clonotype was observed many times. V gene TRBV2 combines with J gene TRBJ2-5, with 7 bases fitting TRBD1. CDR3 length: 14 amino acids. Germline V gene lookup returns CDR1 SNHLY and CDR2 FYNNEI. Trimming took 4 bases from V and 1 from J; bases not matched to a gene: 3. The CDR3 spells CASSGGTVQETQYF. Written as DNA, the CDR3 is TGTGCCAGCAGTGGAGGGACAGTCCAAGAGACCCAGTACTTC. The full variable domain, with the rest looked up from reference TRBV2 and TRBJ2-5, is EPEVTQTPSHQVTQMGQEVILRCVPISNHLYFYWYRQILGQKVEFLVSFYNNEISEKSEIFDDQFSVERPDGSNFTLKIRSTKLEDSAMYFCASSGGTVQETQYFGPGTRLLVL.

The chain combines TRBV20-1 with TRBJ1-4, with 10 bases lining up with TRBD1. CDR3 size: 15 residues. The trim removed 5 bases at V and 4 bases at J, leaving 7 bases unmatched. Germline CDR1 reads DFQATT; CDR2 reads SNEGSKA (reference sequence). The CDR3 sequence is CSASDRGQSNEKLFF. The CDR3 nucleotides read TGCAGTGCTTCCGACAGGGGGCAGAGTAATGAAAAACTGTTTTTT.

This clonotype was recorded many times. This chain joins TRBV20-1 and TRBJ1-5; 10 bases match TRBD1. The germline V gene has CDR1 DFQATT and CDR2 SNEGSKA (reference sequence). V lost 3 bases to trimming and J lost 3 bases; unmatched junction nucleotides: 8. The CDR3 length is 16 residues. CDR3 in DNA: TGCAGTGCTAGGACAGGGGGCTTAAACTTCAATCAGCCCCAGCATTTT. This sequence encodes CSARTGGLNFNQPQHF.

There are many counts of this clonotype. The chain carries TRBV9 and TRBJ2-1; D possibly corresponds to TRBD2 (5 bases). The V end was cut by 4 bases, the J end by 4 bases, with 18 bases between. Germline CDR1 SGDLS, CDR2 YYNGEE. The CDR3 sequence is 16 residues long. DNA of the CDR3: TGTGCCAGCAGCCCAAGCCTGGGAGAACCATACAATGAGCAGTTCTTC. This gives the protein CASSPSLGEPYNEQFF.

The genes are TRBV2 and TRBJ1-1, with 12 positions matching TRBD1. V lost 4 bases, J lost 4 bases, and 13 bases stayed unmatched. This CDR3 is built from 18 residues. Germline values: CDR1 SNHLY, CDR2 FYNNEI. The CDR3 here is CASSGAGTGGGLGTEAFF. The CDR3 bases are TGTGCCAGCAGTGGAGCCGGGACAGGGGGCGGTTTGGGCACTGAAGCTTTCTTT.

The sample holds many counts of this clonotype. The J gene is TRBJ1-4, the V gene TRBV2; TRBD1 agrees at 8 bases. Germline assignment: CDR1 SNHLY and CDR2 FYNNEI. The junction had 2 bases not matched to a gene; V was cut back by 3 bases and J by 5 bases. This CDR3 contains 14 residues. DNA for the CDR3: TGTGCCAGCAGTGATAGACAGGGGAATGAAAAACTGTTTTTT. Protein sequence: CASSDRQGNEKLFF.

At least ten counts were recorded for this clonotype. The J gene is TRBJ2-1, the V gene TRBV11-3, with 7 bases matching TRBD2. CDR3 length: 15 amino acids. V shed 2 bases, J shed 9 bases, and the junction held 10 bases outside the gene matches. Germline-derived CDR1 and CDR2 are SGHNT and YENEEA. CDR3 nucleotides: TGTGCCAGCAGCTTAAAAGCGGGAAGCCGTAGTGAGCAGTTCTTC. Encoded protein: CASSLKAGSRSEQFF.

In its sample, this clonotype was seen many times. V gene TRBV6-1 combines with J gene TRBJ1-2; 8 nucleotides match TRBD1. The J segment lost 8 bases and the V segment lost 5 bases, leaving 13 bases of the junction unmatched. The CDR3 consists of 15 residues. Germline CDR1 is MNHNS and CDR2 is SASEGT. The CDR3 region has the DNA TGTGCCAGCAGTAATCGACAGGGGTCGGATCGCGGCTACACCTTC. It translates to CASSNRQGSDRGYTF.

Ten or more counts support this clonotype. The chain uses TRBV2 and TRBJ2-3; no reliable D call. V was shortened by 9 bases and J by 6 bases, with 19 bases between the two germline ends. This CDR3 is 14 amino acids long. Germline CDR1 reads SNHLY; CDR2 reads FYNNEI. CDR3: CASPPLTRPDTQYF. The CDR3, as DNA: TGTGCCAGTCCACCCTTAACCCGGCCGGATACGCAGTATTTT.

This clonotype showed up many times. The rearrangement uses TRBV10-3 and TRBJ1-1; D is possibly TRBD1 (5 bases). Germline CDR1 and CDR2: ENHRY and SYGVKD. With 5 bases removed from V and 6 bases from J, the gap between germline ends came to 13 bases. This CDR3 has 13 residues. CDR3 in amino acids: CAISMKTVAEAFF. The DNA of the CDR3 is TGTGCCATCAGTATGAAGACAGTAGCTGAAGCTTTCTTT.

This clonotype has ten or more counts. V gene TRBV20-1 combines with J gene TRBJ2-1; D gene unclear. Germline V gives CDR1 DFQATT, CDR2 SNEGSKA (reference sequence). Trimming took off 4 bases at V and 0 bases at J, with 13 bases between the two ends. CDR3 length: 15 residues. The CDR3: CSANGNISSYNEQFF. CDR3 in DNA: TGCAGTGCTAATGGGAATATCAGCTCCTACAATGAGCAGTTCTTC.

Worth noting for this clonotype: A much more abundant neighbour one base away suggests this may be a read error. The chain has TRBV28 and TRBJ1-2; D perhaps matches TRBD1 (5 bases). CDR3 size: 13 residues. Germline assignment: CDR1 MDHEN and CDR2 SYDVKM. The CDR3 spells CVSSLSGLGGYTF. The CDR3 DNA sequence: TGTGTCAGCAGTTTATCGGGGCTTGGGGGCTACACCTTC.

This clonotype has ten or more counts. This chain uses TRBV28 with TRBJ2-5; tentative D call: TRBD2 (6 bases). This CDR3 is 14 amino acids long. Germline loops: CDR1 MDHEN, CDR2 SYDVKM. V was clipped by 7 bases and J by 5 bases, with 17 bases between them. The CDR3 coding sequence is TGTGCCAGCACCGAGGTAGCGGAAGACGAGACCCAGTACTTC. Residues: CASTEVAEDETQYF.

This clonotype has ten or more counts. The chain joins TRBV6-1 to TRBJ1-5; 7 bases match TRBD1. CDR1 and CDR2 from the germline V gene are MNHNS and SASEGT. The J segment lost 0 bases and the V segment lost 6 bases, leaving 8 bases of the junction unmatched. This CDR3 region has 16 residues. The chain's CDR3 is CASRNRGLISNQPQHF. In DNA form, the CDR3 reads TGTGCCAGCAGAAACAGGGGTCTTATTAGCAATCAGCCCCAGCATTTT.

In the case of this clonotype: Possible read error: a much larger clone is one base away. The rearrangement uses TRBV12-3 or TRBV12-4 and TRBJ2-7; 8 nucleotides line up with TRBD2. The CDR3 extends over 15 amino acids. CDR3 in DNA: TGTGCCAGCACCTTAAATAGCGGGGCCTCCTACGGGCAGTACTTC. Translating it yields CASTLNSGASYGQYF.